What follows is one T cell receptor beta chain and its context. What it binds is unknown. This record comes from a study of cytomegalovirus exposure and HLA in healthy donors. J lost 2 bases, V lost 5 bases, and 10 bases had no gene match. The V gene's germline CDR1 is LNHDA and CDR2 SQIVND (reference sequence). This CDR3 is 16 amino acids long. Repertoires were generated with immunoSEQ multiplex PCR, while TCRdb's copy carries only in-frame clones and drops some. The data contain around 250,000 clones, 90% of them singletons. General study findings and limits: Reports credit the classifier with highly specific, highly sensitive diagnosis of cytomegalovirus status.

The chain carries TRBV19 and TRBJ2-7; 9 bases match TRBD1. The clonotype comes from a woman under 30 in good health and CMV-seronegative. Source material: PBMCs. Here the CDR3 reads CASSYLPGTGTYEQYF. The CDR3 DNA follows: TGTGCCAGTAGTTACCTCCCCGGGACAGGGACCTACGAGCAGTACTTC.